One sample yielded the 19 T cell receptor beta chains listed below, sequenced in a study of metastatic and nonmetastatic thyroid tumors. TCRdb recomputed clones from the PCR reads via MiXCR. The sample includes 75,000 to 100,000 clones, roughly an eighth of them seen just once. Not a single patient had been given any form of treatment at any point before undergoing thyroid surgery. The sample taken for sequencing was blood. The receptors were gathered from a female donor with papillary thyroid cancer or a benign thyroid nodule (not recorded which). Some clones in this sample may be carry-over from other donors' samples.

This clone was counted at least ten times. This chain links TRBV7-6 with TRBJ2-5; 8 nucleotides align to TRBD1. With V trimmed by 5 bases and J by 3 bases, 5 bases remained unmatched. The CDR3 length is 14 residues. Germline CDR1 reads SGHVS; CDR2 reads FNYEAQ. The CDR3 is CASSRQGQEETQYF. CDR3 DNA sequence: TGTGCCAGCAGCCGACAGGGACAGGAAGAGACCCAGTACTTC. The full variable domain, rest sourced from reference TRBV7-6 and TRBJ2-5, is GAGVSQSPRYKVTKRGQDVALRCDPISGHVSLYWYRQALGQGPEFLTYFNYEAQQDKSGLPNDRFSAERPEGSISTLTIQRTEQRDSAMYRCASSRQGQEETQYFGPGTRLLVL.

Ten or more counts support this clone. V is TRBV30 and J is TRBJ1-5, with a tentative D call TRBD1 (5 bases). Trimming took 2 bases from V and 6 from J, leaving 14 bases between them. Germline V gives CDR1 GTSNPN, CDR2 SVGIG (reference sequence). The CDR3 extends over 14 amino acids. The chain's CDR3 is CAWSRGTRGQPQHF. For the CDR3, the DNA is TGTGCCTGGAGTCGGGGCACGAGGGGTCAGCCCCAGCATTTT.

This clone was counted many times. CDR3 region: CSAPLAGPGADTQYF. As DNA, the CDR3 is TGCAGTGCCCCCCTGGCGGGGCCGGGGGCAGATACGCAGTATTTT. The chain combines TRBV20-1 with TRBJ2-3; D may be TRBD2 (6 bases). This CDR3 spans 15 amino acids. With 6 bases removed from V and 4 bases from J, the gap between germline ends came to 20 bases. CDR1 is DFQATT and CDR2 is SNEGSKA in the germline V gene (reference sequence).

This clone was recorded at least ten times. The chain uses TRBV19 and TRBJ2-6, with D hard to call. V gave up 6 bases and J gave up 0 bases, with 12 bases separating them. Germline loops: CDR1 LNHDA, CDR2 SQIVND (reference sequence). The CDR3 has 16 residues. CDR3 coding DNA: TGTGCCAGTAGGCAAAAAGGAAACTCTGGGGCCAACGTCCTGACTTTC. It encodes CASRQKGNSGANVLTF.

Many counts were recorded for this clone. This chain joins TRBV6-1 and TRBJ1-4; tentatively, D is TRBD1 (5 bases). Trimming shortened V by 6 bases and J by 6 bases, and 14 bases separated the two germline ends. Germline lookup yields CDR1 MNHNS and CDR2 SASEGT. The CDR3 spans 14 residues. The DNA for the CDR3 is TGTGCCAGCAGACCAGGAGGGGCTTATGAAAAACTGTTTTTT. Protein sequence: CASRPGGAYEKLFF.

This clone was counted a few times. The chain recombines TRBV6-5 with TRBJ1-2; 7 positions match TRBD1. Germline loops: CDR1 MNHEY, CDR2 SVGAGI. This CDR3 has 14 amino acids. V dropped 4 bases and J dropped 5; count of bases not matched to a gene: 7. CDR3 bases: TGTGCCAGCAGTTCGGAGGGGGCGAGGTATGGCTACACCTTC. Translated: CASSSEGARYGYTF.

Comment on this clone: This may be a read error: a much more frequent sequence differs by one nucleotide. The chain has TRBV29-1 and TRBJ1-1; D perhaps matches TRBD1 (5 bases). Trimming took 7 bases from V and 4 from J, leaving 19 bases between them. CDR1 and CDR2 (germline): SQVTM, ANQGSEA. CDR3 length: 14 amino acids. CDR3 protein: CSAHSLGGSTEAFF. The CDR3 DNA follows: TGCAGCGCCCACTCGTTGGGGGGGAGCACTGAAGCTTTCTTT.

This clone was observed many times. The CDR3 region is CASSPARGQPQHF. CDR3 coding DNA: TGTGCCAGCAGCCCAGCAAGGGGGCAGCCCCAGCATTTT. The V and J genes are TRBV7-9 and TRBJ1-5; TRBD1 might be the D (6 bases). V was shortened by 5 bases and J by 7 bases, with 12 bases between the two germline ends. Germline V lookup: CDR1 SEHNR, CDR2 FQNEAQ (reference sequence). The CDR3 covers 13 residues.

Comment on this clone: Germline and junction disagree at one end, which may indicate a read error. The chain carries TRBV30 and TRBJ2-5; 7 nucleotides match TRBD2. Germline V gene lookup returns CDR1 GTSNPN and CDR2 SVGIG (reference sequence). The CDR3 totals 11 residues. DNA of the CDR3: TGTGCCGTCGGATGGCGGGAGACCCAGTACTTT. It yields the protein CAVGWRETQYF.

V usage is TRBV30 and J usage is TRBJ1-1, with D possibly being TRBD1 (6 bases). The CDR3 covers 15 residues. V was clipped by 2 bases and J by 1 base, with 14 bases between them. In germline, CDR1 is GTSNPN, CDR2 SVGIG (reference sequence). Here the CDR3 reads CAWSRGPRGNTEAFF. CDR3 coding DNA: TGTGCCTGGAGTAGGGGACCCAGGGGGAACACTGAAGCTTTCTTT.

This clone was counted ten times or more. The rearrangement links TRBV11-3 to TRBJ2-7; 8 bases are a match to TRBD2. CDR1 and CDR2 (germline): SGHNT, YENEEA. J was trimmed by 4 bases and V by 4 bases; bases with no gene match: 6. The CDR3 sequence is 14 residues long. The CDR3 region is CASSYTGGRYEQYF. The CDR3 region has the DNA TGTGCCAGCAGCTACACGGGAGGGCGATACGAGCAGTACTTC.

This clone was recorded at least ten times. Distinct nucleotide sequences in the sample also encode this CDR3. This chain connects TRBV20-1 to TRBJ1-2; D remains ambiguous. This CDR3 spans 14 amino acids. Germline assignment: CDR1 DFQATT and CDR2 SNEGSKA (reference sequence). Trimming pared 5 bases from V and 3 bases from J, leaving 16 bases between. The CDR3 region has the DNA TGCAGTGCTTCCACGACTGGTGGTGACTATGGCTACACCTTC. Translated: CSASTTGGDYGYTF.

This clone was seen a few times. The rearrangement joins TRBV27 to TRBJ1-2; D is ambiguous. The CDR3 extends over 15 amino acids. CDR1 and CDR2 from the germline V gene are MNHEY and SMNVEV (reference sequence). The ends were cut back, 5 bases at V and 1 base at J, with 14 bases in the middle. In DNA, the CDR3 is TGTGCCAGCAGTCCTACCCTGACTAATAACTATGGCTACACCTTC. Amino acid sequence: CASSPTLTNNYGYTF.

Comments on this clone: A read error may be the cause here, since a much bigger clone is one base away. The V and J genes are TRBV29-1 and TRBJ1-1, with D hard to call. V gave up 8 bases and J gave up 5 bases, with 18 bases separating them. CDR1 and CDR2 (germline): SQVTM, ANQGSEA. The CDR3 extends over 13 amino acids. CDR3 residues: CSLGQGSTTEAFF. The CDR3 DNA sequence: TGCAGCCTCGGCCAAGGATCCACAACTGAAGCTTTCTTT. Looking up the rest from reference TRBV29-1 and TRBJ1-1 gives the full variable domain: SAVISQKPSRDICQRGTSLTIQCQVDSQVTMMFWYRQQPGQSLTLIATANQGSEATYESGFVIDKFPISRPNLTFSTLTVSNMSPEDSSIYLCSLGQGSTTEAFFGQGTRLTVV.

This clone occurred many times. The chain is built from TRBV19 and TRBJ1-2, with 8 bases aligning to TRBD1. The V gene end was trimmed by 9 bases and the J gene end by 6 bases; junction bases not matched to a gene: 12. From germline, CDR1 is LNHDA and CDR2 SQIVND (reference sequence). The CDR3 runs to 14 residues. This CDR3 reads CASKFLTGDNGYTF. CDR3 bases: TGTGCCAGCAAATTTCTGACAGGGGACAATGGCTACACCTTC.

This chain uses TRBV30 with TRBJ1-5; 8 positions agree with TRBD1. Germline V gene lookup returns CDR1 GTSNPN and CDR2 SVGIG (reference sequence). J gave up 4 bases and V 8 bases, and 7 bases lay outside the gene matches. This CDR3 is 13 amino acids long. The CDR3 DNA sequence: TGTGCCGCCTCAGGGGGCGCGAATCAGCCCCAGCATTTT. As protein: CAASGGANQPQHF.

There are many counts of this clone. The chain uses TRBV6-1 and TRBJ1-4; D uncertain. V lost 9 bases to trimming and J lost 0 bases, with 11 bases between them. Germline CDR1 and CDR2: MNHNS and SASEGT. The CDR3 has 14 residues. In DNA form, the CDR3 reads TGTGCCAGGGATGACGGGGCAACTAATGAAAAACTGTTTTTT. It specifies CARDDGATNEKLFF.

This clone was counted at least ten times. A read error may be the cause here, since a much bigger clone is one base away. The genes are TRBV6-1 and TRBJ2-7; the D is unclear. This CDR3 is 12 amino acids long. Germline loops: CDR1 MNHNS, CDR2 SASEGT. This CDR3 reads CASSKARSTLRF. For the CDR3, the DNA is TGTGCCAGCAGTAAAGCTAGGTCTACTCTCCGCTTC.

There are many counts of this clone. The chain has TRBV5-4 and TRBJ1-1; 9 nucleotides line up with TRBD1. The ends lost 0 bases at V and 0 bases at J; junction bases unmatched: 6. This CDR3 has 17 amino acids. Germline-derived CDR1 and CDR2 are SGHNT and YYREEE (reference sequence). DNA of the CDR3: TGTGCCAGCAGCTTGGCTTGGGACAGGGTCGTGAACACTGAAGCTTTCTTT. Its translation is CASSLAWDRVVNTEAFF.